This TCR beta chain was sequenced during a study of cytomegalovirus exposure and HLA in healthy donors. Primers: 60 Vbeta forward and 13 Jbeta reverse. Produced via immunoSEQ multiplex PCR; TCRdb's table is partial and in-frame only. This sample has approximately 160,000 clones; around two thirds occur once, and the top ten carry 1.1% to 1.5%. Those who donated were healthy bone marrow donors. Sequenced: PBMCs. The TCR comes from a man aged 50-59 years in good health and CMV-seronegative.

The CDR3: CASSGKDGISYEQYF. The DNA of the CDR3 is TGTGCCAGCAGTGGTAAGGACGGGATCTCCTACGAGCAGTACTTC. The gene calls are TRBV6-1 and TRBJ2-7; maybe TRBD2 (5 bases). Trimming shortened V by 4 bases and J by 0 bases, and 13 bases separated the two germline ends. CDR1 and CDR2 (germline): MNHNS, SASEGT. The CDR3 contains 15 residues.